This T cell receptor (beta chain) was identified during a study of cytomegalovirus exposure and HLA in healthy donors. Study-level results: Earlier analysis yielded a pattern in which most TCR beta V segments were productive about 90% or about 30% of the time. In a later analysis, common viral pathogens appeared linked to several of the most significant clusters. Association of a missense DCLRE1C variant with TCR beta V- and J-gene trimming was reported in a later analysis.

CDR1 and CDR2 (germline): MNHEY, SMNVEV (reference sequence). The CDR3 contains 15 residues. With 6 bases removed from V and 0 bases from J, the gap between germline ends came to 9 bases. Use of 60 Vbeta and 13 Jbeta primers characterized the PCR. Generated by immunoSEQ multiplex PCR, the TCRdb table keeps only in-frame clones and is missing some. The sample lists around 120,000 clones, around 80% occurring once. To note about this clone: Its antigen is currently unknown.

The chain links TRBV27 to TRBJ2-6; no reliable D call. The receptor's source is a man between 18 and 29 years old in good health and CMV-seronegative. Material for sequencing was PBMCs. CDR3 in DNA: TGTGCCAGCAGACTAAGGTACTCTGGGGCCAACGTCCTGACTTTC. Its protein is CASRLRYSGANVLTF.